Listed below are T cell receptor beta chains from one sample, sequenced in a study of T cell responses to AZD1222 COVID-19 vaccine. The method was immunoSEQ multiplex PCR; TCRdb's version includes in-frame clones alone and lacks a portion of them. The sample shows 130,000 to 150,000 clones, roughly 89% of them seen only once. Sample: peripheral blood, taken on day 0 of AZD1222 vaccination. These receptors were collected from an adult in good health. CDR3s leave out the opening cysteine and the closing phenylalanine or tryptophan. A clone size is listed for some rows: how often the clone was seen (once, few, many), or a class if it is expanded.

abundance	v_gene	j_gene	CDR3aa
-	TRBV9	TRBJ1-1	ASSPSRDPGQGTAF
-	TRBV7-3	TRBJ2-1	ASSQDSYNEQF
-	TRBV19	TRBJ2-7	ATRVTGGSSYEQY
-	TRBV10-1	TRBJ1-1	ASRQGVNTEAF
-	TRBV7-2	TRBJ1-2	ASSQSRGNYGYT
once	TRBV27	TRBJ1-2	ASSLKGYGYT
-	TRBV9	TRBJ1-6	ASSVGGSSYNSPLH
once	TRBV27	TRBJ1-2	ASSLSANYGYT
-	TRBV2	TRBJ1-1	ASRRETGSTEAF
-	TRBV18	TRBJ2-1	ASSPVGSGEQF